This note documents a single TCR beta chain sequence. This record belongs to a study of blood T cell repertoires in COVID-19. Turning to the study itself: The samples span acute and convalescent COVID-19 from the United States, Italy and Spain.

The germline gives CDR1 SNHLY, CDR2 FYNNEI. V dropped 2 bases and J dropped 7 bases, with 14 bases sitting between them. This CDR3 comprises 14 residues. Libraries were prepared by immunoSEQ multiplex PCR; TCRdb keeps only in-frame clonotypes and omits some of them. The data contain around 220,000 clones, approximately 90% of them seen just once; the ten biggest clones take up over 1.5%. Donors were grouped by their self-reported clinical history. The V call is TRBV2, the J call TRBJ2-5; possible D gene TRBD1, 5 bases. Material for sequencing was PBMCs or T cells enriched from blood (not recorded which). The TCR was taken from a young woman who had recovered from COVID-19. For the CDR3, the DNA is TGTGCCAGCAGTGAACAGGGTCTATTCGGGACCCAGTACTTC. Translating gives CASSEQGLFGTQYF.